Listed here are 8 T cell receptor beta chains from one sample, sequenced in a study of blood T cells in healthy people across ages. A second PCR of 7 to 11 cycles used a sample-barcoded 5' primer and a J-beta primer mix. A single record per CDR3 protein comes from TCRdb applying MiXCR to the 5' RACE reads. The sample holds just over 800,000 distinct CDR3 sequences, about 59% seen once. Sequenced sample: blood. These receptors were collected from a man aged 25 to 45 in good health.

A note on this clonotype: An end of the junction differs from the germline gene, which may be a read error. The V gene is TRBV29-1, the J gene TRBJ1-1; 10 bases are a match to TRBD1. Germline values: CDR1 SQVTM, CDR2 ANQGSEA. This CDR3 spans 15 amino acids. This CDR3 reads CSVEDRGQGNAEAFF. CDR3 in DNA: TGCAGCGTTGAGGATCGGGGACAGGGGAACGCTGAAGCTTTCTTT.

A few counts support this clonotype. The V call is TRBV10-3, the J call TRBJ2-3; 8 nucleotides line up with TRBD2. This CDR3 has 14 residues. V was clipped by 4 bases and J by 2 bases; unmatched bases: 2. Germline CDR1 is ENHRY and CDR2 is SYGVKD. The CDR3 DNA is TGTGCCATCAGTGTAGCGGGGCCCACAGATACGCAGTATTTT. Translated, it gives CAISVAGPTDTQYF.

There are a few counts of this clonotype. The genes are TRBV10-3 and TRBJ1-2; 7 bases match TRBD1. The ends lost 7 bases at V and 3 bases at J; junction bases unmatched: 5. CDR1 is ENHRY, CDR2 SYGVKD, per germline. The CDR3 runs 13 residues. The CDR3 loop is CAITPGGYYGYTF. Written as DNA, the CDR3 is TGTGCCATCACTCCAGGGGGATACTATGGCTACACCTTC.

V and J are TRBV7-9 and TRBJ2-7; 9 bases are a match to TRBD1. The assigned J gene may be wrong: the sequence end matches TRBJ2-5 better. The CDR3 is 15 residues long. CDR1 SEHNR and CDR2 FQNEAQ come from the germline V gene (reference sequence). DNA for the CDR3: TGTGCCAGCAGCACAACAGGGGGCGTAGGGGAGACCCAGTACTTC. This sequence encodes CASSTTGGVGETQYF.

This clonotype was seen only once. The rearrangement uses TRBV14 and TRBJ1-6; D gene uncertain. The CDR3 is 16 amino acids. V gave up 0 bases and J gave up 10 bases, with 16 bases separating them. Germline CDR1 SGHDN, CDR2 FVKESK. The CDR3 region is CASSQDLGLAESPLHF. CDR3 coding DNA: TGTGCCAGCAGCCAAGATTTGGGCCTAGCGGAGTCACCCCTCCACTTT.

There are many counts of this clonotype. V and J are TRBV18 and TRBJ2-5; maybe TRBD1 (6 bases). This CDR3 contains 17 residues. Germline V gene lookup returns CDR1 KGHSH and CDR2 LQKENI. Between the trimmed V and J ends, which lost 4 bases and 1 base, there was a span of 19 bases. CDR3 nucleotides: TGTGCCAGCTCACGGATGTCCGGGACACTTCCCCAAGAGACCCAGTACTTC. Encoded protein: CASSRMSGTLPQETQYF.

The table lists this clonotype with a count of one. This chain uses TRBV10-3 with TRBJ2-1, with no clear D. The ends were cut back, 7 bases at V and 7 bases at J, with 14 bases in the middle. Germline CDR1 reads ENHRY; CDR2 reads SYGVKD. This CDR3 has 13 amino acids. The DNA for the CDR3 is TGTGCCATCACCAACGAAGCGACGAATGAGCAGTTCTTC. It encodes CAITNEATNEQFF.

The V gene is TRBV4-3, the J gene TRBJ2-3; TRBD2 matches at 12 bases. Germline V gene sequence: CDR1 LGHNA, CDR2 YSLEER. The CDR3 consists of 17 residues. With 0 bases clipped from V and 5 bases from J, the junction kept 6 bases outside the gene matches. In DNA, the CDR3 is TGCGCCAGCAGCCAAGAGATTAGGACTAGCGGGGTAGATACGCAGTATTTT. This translates into CASSQEIRTSGVDTQYF.